These 8 T cell receptor beta chains share one sample of origin, sequenced in a study of cytomegalovirus exposure and HLA in healthy donors. With 60 Vbeta and 13 Jbeta primers, the PCR was carried out. Data came from immunoSEQ multiplex PCR; TCRdb stores just in-frame clones and leaves some out. The sample contains approximately 160,000 clones, approximately 67% of which appear only once. Sequenced material: PBMCs. These receptors were obtained from a woman younger than 35 in good health and CMV-seropositive.

The chain has TRBV9 and TRBJ1-1; no firm D call. Germline V gives CDR1 SGDLS, CDR2 YYNGEE. V lost 2 bases, J lost 3 bases, and 11 bases lay in between. This CDR3 has 14 amino acids. The CDR3 coding sequence is TGTGCCAGCAGCGTTGAGGGTCGGGACACTGAAGCTTTCTTT. Its protein product is CASSVEGRDTEAFF.

The gene calls are TRBV27 and TRBJ1-2, with a weak D call TRBD1 (6 bases). The CDR3 is 17 amino acids. Germline V CDR1 and CDR2: MNHEY, SMNVEV (reference sequence). Trimming took off 6 bases at V and 4 bases at J, with 24 bases between the two ends. CDR3 nucleotide sequence: TGTGCCAGCAGCGGCCTTTCGGGGGGGGCCGCAACCTATGGCTACACCTTC. The encoded protein is CASSGLSGGAATYGYTF.

As to this clone: This same CDR3 is encoded by further DNA sequences in the sample. The chain combines TRBV5-1 with TRBJ2-3; D is undetermined. The V gene's germline CDR1 is SGHRS and CDR2 YFSETQ. The CDR3 has 13 amino acids. The ends were cut back, 3 bases at V and 0 bases at J, with 5 bases in the middle. CDR3 sequence reads: CASSSTSTDTQYF. Written as DNA, the CDR3 is TGCGCCAGCAGCTCAACTAGCACAGATACGCAGTATTTT. The full variable domain, its missing parts supplied by reference TRBV5-1 and TRBJ2-3, is KAGVTQTPRYLIKTRGQQVTLSCSPISGHRSVSWYQQTPGQGLQFLFEYFSETQRNKGNFPGRFSGRQFSNSRSEMNVSTLELGDSALYLCASSSTSTDTQYFGPGTRLTVL.

The chain recombines TRBV5-4 with TRBJ2-1; D is ambiguous. CDR3 length: 12 amino acids. In germline, CDR1 is SGHNT, CDR2 YYREEE (reference sequence). Trimming left V 3 bases short and J 7 bases short, with 8 bases between. The CDR3 DNA is TGTGCCAGCAGCTCGGGTCTTAATGAGCAGTTCTTC. This encodes CASSSGLNEQFF.

This chain joins TRBV28 and TRBJ2-5, with 7 bases identical to TRBD2. The CDR3 is made up of 16 amino acids. The trim removed 1 base at V and 3 bases at J, leaving 8 bases unmatched. Germline CDR1 is MDHEN and CDR2 is SYDVKM. For the CDR3, the DNA is TGTGCCAGCAGTTTATCCCTAGCGGTCATAGAAGAGACCCAGTACTTC. Translation: CASSLSLAVIEETQYF. The full variable domain, rest sourced from reference TRBV28 and TRBJ2-5, is DVKVTQSSRYLVKRTGEKVFLECVQDMDHENMFWYRQDPGLGLRLIYFSYDVKMKEKGDIPEGYSVSREKKERFSLILESASTNQTSMYLCASSLSLAVIEETQYFGPGTRLLVL.

The rearrangement links TRBV19 to TRBJ2-7, with 7 bases that match TRBD1. CDR3 length equals 16 residues. The J segment lost 2 bases and the V segment lost 1 base, leaving 8 bases of the junction unmatched. Germline V gives CDR1 LNHDA, CDR2 SQIVND (reference sequence). Written as DNA, the CDR3 is TGTGCCAGTAGTATAGCCGAGGGACAGTATCCCTACGAGCAGTACTTC. Protein sequence: CASSIAEGQYPYEQYF. The variable domain in full, with the rest retrieved from reference TRBV19 and TRBJ2-7, is DGGITQSPKYLFRKEGQNVTLSCEQNLNHDAMYWYRQDPGQGLRLIYYSQIVNDFQKGDIAEGYSVSREKKESFPLTVTSAQKNPTAFYLCASSIAEGQYPYEQYFGPGTRLTVT.

The V call is TRBV15, the J call TRBJ2-7; TRBD1 is a possible D gene (5 bases). CDR3 length: 17 amino acids. V was pared by 1 base and J by 6 bases, with 22 bases between. The germline V gene encodes CDR1 LNHNV and CDR2 YYDKDF (reference sequence). CDR3 protein: CATSRVLGASRPSEQYF. CDR3 DNA: TGTGCCACCAGCAGAGTCCTAGGGGCATCACGTCCCAGCGAGCAGTACTTC.

CDR3 nucleotides: TGTGCCAGCAGCGAAAACAACAGGGGGCACACCGGGGAGCTGTTTTTT. The encoded protein is CASSENNRGHTGELFF. The chain has TRBV9 and TRBJ2-2; 9 bases fit TRBD1. After removal of 3 bases from V and 3 bases from J, the junction contained 6 bases not matched to a gene. The CDR3 runs 16 residues. CDR1 is SGDLS and CDR2 is YYNGEE in the germline V gene.